Listed below are T cell receptor beta chains from one sample, sequenced in a study of early T cells in non-severe SARS-CoV-2 infection. Each CDR3 protein is one row after TCRdb ran MiXCR on the 5' RACE reads. Among 55,000 to 75,000 distinct CDR3 sequences listed, approximately 11% were seen once. The specimen comprised whole blood, sampled at baseline. The source of these receptors is an adult who was a healthcare worker with PCR-confirmed SARS-CoV-2 infection or an uninfected control (not recorded which). Both conserved end residues are part of each CDR3. D genes are given only for firm matches. Clone size, where shown, is once, few, many, or a class for clones that have expanded.

j_gene: TRBJ2-7; v_gene: TRBV15; abundance: NA; d_gene: NA; CDR3aa: CATSRERGVNSYEQYF; CDR3nt: TGTGCCACCAGCAGAGAGCGAGGGGTTAACTCCTACGAGCAGTACTTC
j_gene: TRBJ2-1; v_gene: TRBV5-5; abundance: few; d_gene: NA; CDR3aa: CASSLRERVYNEQFF; CDR3nt: TGTGCCAGCAGCTTGAGGGAGAGGGTCTACAATGAGCAGTTCTTC
j_gene: TRBJ1-2; v_gene: TRBV7-9; abundance: once; d_gene: NA; CDR3aa: CASSSASLANYGYTF; CDR3nt: TGTGCCAGCAGCTCCGCCTCGTTAGCTAACTATGGCTACACCTTC
j_gene: TRBJ2-7; v_gene: TRBV20-1; abundance: NA; d_gene: TRBD2; CDR3aa: CSPRGLAGVHEQYF; CDR3nt: TGCAGTCCACGCGGACTAGCGGGAGTCCACGAGCAGTACTTC
j_gene: TRBJ1-1; v_gene: TRBV30; abundance: many; d_gene: NA; CDR3aa: CAWSGLTGLEIAFF; CDR3nt: TGTGCCTGGAGTGGCCTAACAGGGTTGGAAATAGCTTTCTTT
j_gene: TRBJ2-5; v_gene: TRBV21-1; abundance: NA; d_gene: NA; CDR3aa: CASSKDASGTDKETQYF; CDR3nt: TGTGCCAGCAGCAAAGATGCCTCAGGGACAGACAAAGAGACCCAGTACTTC
j_gene: TRBJ2-4; v_gene: TRBV2; abundance: few; d_gene: NA; CDR3aa: CASSESYTKNIQYF; CDR3nt: TGTGCCAGCAGTGAATCGTATACCAAAAACATTCAGTACTTC
j_gene: TRBJ2-7; v_gene: TRBV7-2; abundance: many; d_gene: NA; CDR3aa: CASTDRPGPYEQYF; CDR3nt: TGTGCCAGCACCGATAGGCCTGGCCCCTACGAGCAGTACTTC
j_gene: TRBJ2-2; v_gene: TRBV10-3; abundance: many; d_gene: TRBD2; CDR3aa: CAIGVRRLAGAGELFF; CDR3nt: TGTGCCATCGGTGTTCGGAGGCTAGCGGGAGCCGGGGAGCTGTTTTTT
j_gene: TRBJ2-7; v_gene: TRBV28; abundance: few; d_gene: NA; CDR3aa: CASSTGAVFSYEQYF; CDR3nt: TGTGCCAGCAGCACGGGGGCGGTTTTCTCCTACGAGCAGTACTTC
j_gene: TRBJ2-3; v_gene: TRBV14; abundance: NA; d_gene: NA; CDR3aa: CASSPWSPGTDTQYF; CDR3nt: TGTGCCAGCAGCCCATGGTCCCCGGGCACAGATACGCAGTATTTT
j_gene: TRBJ2-7; v_gene: TRBV13; abundance: many; d_gene: NA; CDR3aa: CASSQGLYSYEQYF; CDR3nt: TGTGCCAGCAGCCAGGGACTGTACTCCTACGAGCAGTACTTC
j_gene: TRBJ2-4; v_gene: TRBV12-3/TRBV12-4; abundance: many; d_gene: NA; CDR3aa: CASGTDLPVDIQYF; CDR3nt: TGTGCCAGCGGAACAGACCTCCCGGTTGACATTCAGTACTTC
j_gene: TRBJ2-2; v_gene: TRBV3-1; abundance: many; d_gene: NA; CDR3aa: CASSPPGGIATGELFF; CDR3nt: TGTGCCAGCAGCCCTCCTGGCGGGATAGCGACCGGGGAGCTGTTTTTT
j_gene: TRBJ2-5; v_gene: TRBV16; abundance: many; d_gene: NA; CDR3aa: CASSQSGLAETQYF; CDR3nt: TGTGCCAGCAGCCAATCGGGACTCGCAGAGACCCAGTACTTC
j_gene: TRBJ1-1; v_gene: TRBV28; abundance: many; d_gene: TRBD1; CDR3aa: CASRNTGTERNTEAFF; CDR3nt: TGTGCCAGCAGGAATACCGGGACAGAGCGGAACACTGAAGCTTTCTTT
j_gene: TRBJ2-7; v_gene: TRBV27; abundance: NA; d_gene: NA; CDR3aa: CASSAYRAYEQYF; CDR3nt: TGTGCCAGCAGTGCCTACAGGGCCTACGAGCAGTACTTC
j_gene: TRBJ1-5; v_gene: TRBV2; abundance: few; d_gene: TRBD1; CDR3aa: CASRRDRGDNQPQHF; CDR3nt: TGTGCCAGCAGGAGGGACAGGGGCGACAATCAGCCCCAGCATTTT
j_gene: TRBJ2-7; v_gene: TRBV7-2; abundance: many; d_gene: NA; CDR3aa: CASSPGHLPTYEQYF; CDR3nt: TGTGCCAGCAGCCCGGGCCACTTACCTACCTACGAGCAGTACTTC
j_gene: TRBJ2-5; v_gene: TRBV6-2/TRBV6-3; abundance: few; d_gene: TRBD2; CDR3aa: CASSLGTSGSREETQYF; CDR3nt: TGTGCCAGCAGCCTTGGGACTAGCGGGAGCCGGGAAGAGACCCAGTACTTC
j_gene: TRBJ2-6; v_gene: TRBV28; abundance: many; d_gene: NA; CDR3aa: CASSSYSTGVAGANVLTF; CDR3nt: TGTGCCAGCAGTTCCTATTCGACAGGCGTGGCTGGGGCCAACGTCCTGACTTTC
j_gene: TRBJ2-5; v_gene: TRBV7-9; abundance: few; d_gene: TRBD1; CDR3aa: CASSSTPGQDQETQYF; CDR3nt: TGTGCCAGCAGCTCGACACCGGGACAGGACCAAGAGACCCAGTACTTC
j_gene: TRBJ1-1; v_gene: TRBV5-1; abundance: NA; d_gene: NA; CDR3aa: CASSLESPGLAGTEAFF; CDR3nt: TGCGCCAGCAGCTTGGAATCTCCCGGTCTGGCGGGGACTGAAGCTTTCTTT
j_gene: TRBJ2-5; v_gene: TRBV5-4; abundance: few; d_gene: NA; CDR3aa: CASGDRQETQYF; CDR3nt: TGTGCCTCCGGCGACAGGCAAGAGACCCAGTACTTC
j_gene: TRBJ1-4; v_gene: TRBV7-2; abundance: NA; d_gene: TRBD1; CDR3aa: CASSLANDRVNEKLFF; CDR3nt: TGTGCCAGCAGCTTAGCGAACGACAGGGTAAATGAAAAACTGTTTTTT
j_gene: TRBJ2-1; v_gene: TRBV5-1; abundance: few; d_gene: TRBD2; CDR3aa: CASSFNSGASYNEQFF; CDR3nt: TGCGCCAGCAGCTTTAATAGCGGGGCCTCCTACAATGAGCAGTTCTTC
j_gene: TRBJ2-1; v_gene: TRBV11-2; abundance: NA; d_gene: TRBD2; CDR3aa: CASSLFRAGGYNEQFF; CDR3nt: TGTGCCAGCAGCTTATTCCGAGCGGGAGGTTACAATGAGCAGTTCTTC
j_gene: TRBJ1-5; v_gene: TRBV6-6; abundance: NA; d_gene: NA; CDR3aa: CASSYIIGKTNSNQPQHF; CDR3nt: TGTGCCAGCAGTTACATTATAGGCAAAACTAATAGCAATCAGCCCCAGCATTTT
j_gene: TRBJ1-1; v_gene: TRBV20-1; abundance: NA; d_gene: NA; CDR3aa: CSARDWQGGNTEAFF; CDR3nt: TGCAGTGCTAGAGATTGGCAGGGTGGCAACACTGAAGCTTTCTTT
j_gene: TRBJ2-2; v_gene: TRBV5-1; abundance: many; d_gene: TRBD2; CDR3aa: CASRQTSGLYTGELFF; CDR3nt: TGCGCCAGCAGGCAGACTAGCGGCTTATACACCGGGGAGCTGTTTTTT
j_gene: TRBJ2-1; v_gene: TRBV6-6; abundance: many; d_gene: TRBD1; CDR3aa: CASTMGQGVYNEQFF; CDR3nt: TGTGCCAGCACCATGGGACAGGGGGTATACAATGAGCAGTTCTTC
j_gene: TRBJ1-1; v_gene: TRBV30; abundance: many; d_gene: NA; CDR3aa: CAWSVGRTEAFF; CDR3nt: TGTGCCTGGAGTGTGGGGAGGACTGAAGCTTTCTTT
j_gene: TRBJ2-1; v_gene: TRBV5-1; abundance: many; d_gene: TRBD2; CDR3aa: CASSLALAGGYNEQFF; CDR3nt: TGCGCCAGCAGCTTGGCCTTAGCGGGAGGATACAATGAGCAGTTCTTC
j_gene: TRBJ2-7; v_gene: TRBV15; abundance: many; d_gene: NA; CDR3aa: CATSRQDNSYEQYF; CDR3nt: TGTGCCACCAGCAGACAGGATAACTCCTACGAGCAGTACTTC
j_gene: TRBJ2-3; v_gene: TRBV29-1; abundance: NA; d_gene: NA; CDR3aa: CSVAHYTQYF; CDR3nt: TGCAGCGTCGCCCATTATACGCAGTATTTT
j_gene: TRBJ1-1; v_gene: TRBV7-2; abundance: many; d_gene: NA; CDR3aa: CASSYRAKNTEAFF; CDR3nt: TGTGCCAGCAGCTACAGGGCCAAGAACACTGAAGCTTTCTTT
j_gene: TRBJ2-7; v_gene: TRBV10-3; abundance: NA; d_gene: NA; CDR3aa: CAIMAGHSSYEQYF; CDR3nt: TGTGCCATCATGGCCGGGCATAGCTCCTACGAGCAGTACTTC
j_gene: TRBJ1-2; v_gene: TRBV4-2; abundance: many; d_gene: TRBD1; CDR3aa: CASSPDRAQGYGYTF; CDR3nt: TGTGCCAGCAGCCCAGACAGGGCCCAAGGCTATGGCTACACCTTC
j_gene: TRBJ1-1; v_gene: TRBV13; abundance: many; d_gene: NA; CDR3aa: CASSLTDYTEAFF; CDR3nt: TGTGCCAGCAGCTTAACTGATTACACTGAAGCTTTCTTT
j_gene: TRBJ2-1; v_gene: TRBV6-2/TRBV6-3; abundance: few; d_gene: TRBD2; CDR3aa: CASIPSGRVSYNEQFF; CDR3nt: TGTGCCAGCATACCTAGCGGGAGGGTCTCCTACAATGAGCAGTTCTTC
j_gene: TRBJ2-7; v_gene: TRBV6-1; abundance: few; d_gene: TRBD1; CDR3aa: CASSERTGSYEQYF; CDR3nt: TGTGCCAGCAGTGAAAGGACAGGGAGCTACGAGCAGTACTTC
j_gene: TRBJ1-5; v_gene: TRBV7-8; abundance: many; d_gene: NA; CDR3aa: CASSPSRSNQPQHF; CDR3nt: TGTGCCAGCAGCCCGAGTCGAAGCAATCAGCCCCAGCATTTT
j_gene: TRBJ2-7; v_gene: TRBV6-2/TRBV6-3; abundance: NA; d_gene: NA; CDR3aa: CASSYSRIISYEQYF; CDR3nt: TGTGCCAGCAGTTACTCGAGGATTATTTCCTACGAGCAGTACTTC
j_gene: TRBJ2-1; v_gene: TRBV7-9; abundance: many; d_gene: NA; CDR3aa: CASSFDSIVAEQFF; CDR3nt: TGTGCCAGCAGCTTCGACTCCATAGTGGCTGAGCAGTTCTTC
j_gene: TRBJ2-7; v_gene: TRBV10-1; abundance: NA; d_gene: NA; CDR3aa: CASSLGGTYEQYF; CDR3nt: TGCGCCAGCAGCCTAGGGGGTACCTACGAGCAGTACTTC
j_gene: TRBJ2-7; v_gene: TRBV5-4; abundance: many; d_gene: NA; CDR3aa: CASSLVQSGEQYF; CDR3nt: TGTGCCAGCAGCTTGGTACAGAGCGGCGAGCAGTACTTC
j_gene: TRBJ2-5; v_gene: TRBV12-3/TRBV12-4; abundance: many; d_gene: TRBD2; CDR3aa: CASRVEAGSKTQYF; CDR3nt: TGTGCCAGCAGAGTCGAAGCGGGATCGAAGACCCAGTACTTC